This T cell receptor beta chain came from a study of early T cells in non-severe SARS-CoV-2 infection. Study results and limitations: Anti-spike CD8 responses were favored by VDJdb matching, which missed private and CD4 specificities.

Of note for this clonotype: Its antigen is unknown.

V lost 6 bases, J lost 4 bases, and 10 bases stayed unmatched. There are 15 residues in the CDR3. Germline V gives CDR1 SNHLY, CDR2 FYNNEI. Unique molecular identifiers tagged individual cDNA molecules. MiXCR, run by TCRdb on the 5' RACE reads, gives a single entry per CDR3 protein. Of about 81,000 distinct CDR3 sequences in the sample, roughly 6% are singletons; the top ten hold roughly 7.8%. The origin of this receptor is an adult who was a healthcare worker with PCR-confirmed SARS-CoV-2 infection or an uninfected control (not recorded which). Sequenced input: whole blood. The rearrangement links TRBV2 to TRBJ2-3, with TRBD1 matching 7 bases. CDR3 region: CASSGDRVGADTQYF. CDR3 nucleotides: TGTGCCAGCAGCGGGGACAGAGTTGGAGCAGATACGCAGTATTTT.